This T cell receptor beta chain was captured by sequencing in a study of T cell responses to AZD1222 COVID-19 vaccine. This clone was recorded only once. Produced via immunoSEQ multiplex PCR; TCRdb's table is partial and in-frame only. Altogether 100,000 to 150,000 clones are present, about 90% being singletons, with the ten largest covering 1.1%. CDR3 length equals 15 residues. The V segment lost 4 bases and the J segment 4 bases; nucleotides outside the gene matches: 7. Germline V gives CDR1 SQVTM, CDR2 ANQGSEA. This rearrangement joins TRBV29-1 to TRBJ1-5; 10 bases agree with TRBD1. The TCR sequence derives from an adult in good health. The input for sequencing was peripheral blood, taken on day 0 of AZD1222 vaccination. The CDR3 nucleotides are TGCAGCGTTGCCTCGGGACAGGGGAGGAATCAGCCCCAGCATTTT. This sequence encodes CSVASGQGRNQPQHF.